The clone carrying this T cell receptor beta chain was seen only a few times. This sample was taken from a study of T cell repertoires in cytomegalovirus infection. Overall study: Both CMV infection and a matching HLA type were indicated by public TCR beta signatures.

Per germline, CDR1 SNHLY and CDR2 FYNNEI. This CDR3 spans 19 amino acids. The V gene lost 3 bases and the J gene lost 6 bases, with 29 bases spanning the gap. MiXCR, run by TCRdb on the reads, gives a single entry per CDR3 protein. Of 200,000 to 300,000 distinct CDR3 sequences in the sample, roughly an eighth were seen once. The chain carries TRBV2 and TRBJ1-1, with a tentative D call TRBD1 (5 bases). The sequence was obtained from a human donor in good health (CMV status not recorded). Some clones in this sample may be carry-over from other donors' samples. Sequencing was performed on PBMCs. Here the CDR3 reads CASSDNFITGGRRWAEAFF. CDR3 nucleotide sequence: TGTGCCAGCAGTGATAACTTTATTACGGGGGGACGCCGCTGGGCTGAAGCTTTCTTT.